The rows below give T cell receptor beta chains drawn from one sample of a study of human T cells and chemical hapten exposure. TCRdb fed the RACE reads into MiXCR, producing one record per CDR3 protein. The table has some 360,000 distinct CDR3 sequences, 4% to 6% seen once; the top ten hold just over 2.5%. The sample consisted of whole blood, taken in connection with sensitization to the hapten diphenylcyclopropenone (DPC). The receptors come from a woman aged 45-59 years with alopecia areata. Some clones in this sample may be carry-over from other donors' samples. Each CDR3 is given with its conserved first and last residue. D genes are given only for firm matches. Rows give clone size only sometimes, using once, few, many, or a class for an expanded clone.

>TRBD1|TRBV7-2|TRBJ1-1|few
TGTGCCAGCAGCGCTACAGGGGAACTTGAAGCTTTCTTT
CASSATGELEAFF
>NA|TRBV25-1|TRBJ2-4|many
TGTGCCAGCAGTGGGTTGGACAAGCCGGGCGAAAACATTCAGTACTTC
CASSGLDKPGENIQYF
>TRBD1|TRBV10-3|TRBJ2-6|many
TGTGCCATCACCGGGGACAGGGGCCACAGCTCTGGGGCCAACGTCCTGACTTTC
CAITGDRGHSSGANVLTF
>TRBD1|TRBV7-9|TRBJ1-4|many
TGTGCCAGCAGCTTTACACGAAACAGGGGCGGTCGACTGTTTTTT
CASSFTRNRGGRLFF
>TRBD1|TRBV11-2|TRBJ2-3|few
TGTGCCAGCAGCTTCCCGGACAGGGAACTCACAGATACGCAGTATTTT
CASSFPDRELTDTQYF
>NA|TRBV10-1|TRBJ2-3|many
TGCGCCAGCAGTGATAGGAGCGGGCCCACAGATACGCAGTATTTT
CASSDRSGPTDTQYF
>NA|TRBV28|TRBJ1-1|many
TGTGCCATCCTAGGGCAGTTGAACACTGAAGCTTTCTTT
CAILGQLNTEAFF
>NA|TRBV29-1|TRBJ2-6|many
TGCAGCGTCACGGGTGGGGGCTCTGGGGCCAACGTCCTGACTTTC
CSVTGGGSGANVLTF
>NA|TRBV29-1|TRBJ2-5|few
TGCAGCGTTGAAGATGCGAGGGGAAAGCAAGAGACCCAGTACTTC
CSVEDARGKQETQYF
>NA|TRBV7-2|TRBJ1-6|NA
TGTGCCAGCAGCTTCCGCCCGGTACTAGACAGGCTAAATAATTCACCCCTCCACTTT
CASSFRPVLDRLNNSPLHF
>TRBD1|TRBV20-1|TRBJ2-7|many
TGCAGTGCTTACAATGACAGGGGAGGCATCGAGCAGTACTTC
CSAYNDRGGIEQYF